Each of the 25 T cell receptor beta chains below was sequenced from the same sample in a study of Ad26.COV2.S vaccination and SARS-CoV-2 variants. Sequencing was performed with immunoSEQ multiplex PCR; in TCRdb, only in-frame clones are kept and a portion is missing. The table shows fewer than 600,000 clones, with about nine tenths occurring only once. Treatment of the sample: 15 to 20 received Ad26.COV2.S at low or high dose, single or two shots; 5 received placebo; per-sample allocation not given. Repertoires come from day 63 after the first vaccine or placebo injection. Here the sequenced sample was peripheral blood, taken in a trial of Ad26.COV2.S vaccine versus placebo. The receptors shown here come from a person between 18 and 65 years old who received the Ad26.COV2.S COVID-19 vaccine or a placebo.

The rearrangement links TRBV15 to TRBJ2-7, with D perhaps matching TRBD1 (6 bases). V gave up 3 bases and J gave up 2 bases, with 11 bases separating them. CDR1 is LNHNV, CDR2 YYDKDF, per germline (reference sequence). This CDR3 has 14 amino acids. CDR3 coding DNA: TGTGCCACCAGCAGTACAGGGCGCCCCTACGAGCAGTACTTC. This codes for CATSSTGRPYEQYF.

This clone has just one count. The same CDR3 also results from other DNA sequences found in this sample. This chain joins TRBV11-2 and TRBJ2-5, with 11 bases identical to TRBD2. The CDR3 runs 15 residues. Germline trimming cut 5 bases from V and 2 bases from J; bases unmatched to any gene: 4. Looked up from germline, CDR1 is SGHAT and CDR2 is FQNNGV. The CDR3 DNA follows: TGTGCCAGCAGCAGGACTAGCGGGCGGCAAGAGACCCAGTACTTC. Translation: CASSRTSGRQETQYF.

J is TRBJ1-5 and V is TRBV18, with D hard to call. The germline gives CDR1 KGHSH, CDR2 LQKENI. This CDR3 has 14 amino acids. The V gene lost 3 bases and the J gene lost 7 bases, with 13 bases spanning the gap. The chain's CDR3 is CASSPPGGEQPQHF. The DNA of the CDR3 is TGTGCCAGCTCACCCCCGGGTGGAGAGCAGCCCCAGCATTTT.

The J gene is TRBJ2-3, the V gene TRBV30; D is undetermined. Germline V lookup: CDR1 GTSNPN, CDR2 SVGIG (reference sequence). CDR3 length: 11 residues. With 1 base removed from V and 4 bases from J, the gap between germline ends came to 3 bases. The CDR3 nucleotides read TGTGCCTGGAGTGAGGCAGATACGCAGTATTTT. Amino acid sequence: CAWSEADTQYF.

In DNA form, the CDR3 reads TGCGCCAGCAGCGGGAACGACAGGTTTAAGAAGCAGTTCTTC. Protein product: CASSGNDRFKKQFF. The genes are TRBV5-1 and TRBJ2-1; a possible D gene is TRBD1 (6 bases). The CDR3 consists of 14 residues. Germline CDR1 reads SGHRS; CDR2 reads YFSETQ. V gave up 4 bases and J gave up 11 bases, with 19 bases separating them.

The CDR3 loop is CASSELHNSPLHF. CDR3 coding DNA: TGTGCCAGCAGTGAATTGCATAATTCACCCCTCCACTTT. The V and J genes are TRBV25-1 and TRBJ1-6; D is unresolved. The CDR3 loop spans 13 amino acids. Germline V gene sequence: CDR1 MGHDK, CDR2 SYGVNS. Trimming stripped 1 base from V and 5 bases from J, with 3 bases between.

The chain combines TRBV19 with TRBJ1-4, with 7 bases matching TRBD1. The CDR3 has 13 residues. CDR1 and CDR2 from the germline V gene are LNHDA and SQIVND (reference sequence). V shed 6 bases, J shed 8 bases, and the junction held 6 bases outside the gene matches. The CDR3 here is CASSRQGGEKLFF. Written as DNA, the CDR3 is TGTGCCAGTAGCCGACAGGGAGGCGAAAAACTGTTTTTT.

This clone occurred a few times. The chain uses TRBV18 and TRBJ1-5; no definite D call. Germline V gene lookup returns CDR1 KGHSH and CDR2 LQKENI. V gave up 0 bases and J gave up 4 bases, with 10 bases separating them. The CDR3 has 15 amino acids. The CDR3 loop reads CASSPPGNGNQPQHF. The CDR3 bases are TGTGCCAGCTCACCACCGGGGAACGGGAATCAGCCCCAGCATTTT.

V and J are TRBV19 and TRBJ1-2; D possibly corresponds to TRBD1 (5 bases). Germline loops: CDR1 LNHDA, CDR2 SQIVND (reference sequence). There are 16 residues in the CDR3. V was clipped by 6 bases and J by 4 bases, with 21 bases between them. The CDR3 loop reads CASSPWVGAPLYGYTF. As DNA, the CDR3 is TGTGCCAGTAGCCCCTGGGTCGGGGCCCCCCTCTATGGCTACACCTTC.

This chain connects TRBV9 to TRBJ2-3, with 8 bases lining up with TRBD2. Germline V gene data show CDR1 as SGDLS and CDR2 as YYNGEE. This CDR3 spans 17 amino acids. The V and J ends lost 4 bases and 1 base, in that order; junction bases with no gene match: 11. CDR3 residues: CASSPRGGQRGTDTQYF. In DNA, the CDR3 is TGTGCCAGCAGCCCCCGGGGGGGGCAGCGGGGCACAGATACGCAGTATTTT.

Comments on this clone: Other DNA sequences within the sample encode an identical CDR3. The genes are TRBV2 and TRBJ1-5, with 11 bases fitting TRBD1. The CDR3 length is 13 residues. V was pared by 8 bases and J by 7 bases, with 4 bases of the junction left unmatched. Germline loops: CDR1 SNHLY, CDR2 FYNNEI. This CDR3 is CASRTGGGQPQHF. Written as DNA, the CDR3 is TGTGCCAGCCGGACAGGGGGCGGACAGCCCCAGCATTTT.

The CDR3 DNA reads as TGTGCCACCAGTGATTTTGGCGGACCCGAGACCGAGACCCAGTACTTC. As protein: CATSDFGGPETETQYF. This chain uses TRBV24-1 with TRBJ2-5, with D hard to call. Trimming took 1 base from V and 5 from J, leaving 16 bases between them. Germline loops: CDR1 KGHDR, CDR2 SFDVKD. This CDR3 comprises 16 residues.

This chain uses TRBV19 with TRBJ2-2, with 7 bases identical to TRBD1. Unmatched junction bases numbered 7, after V lost 8 bases and J lost 4 bases. The CDR3 extends over 14 amino acids. CDR1 is LNHDA and CDR2 is SQIVND in the germline V gene (reference sequence). Written as DNA, the CDR3 is TGTGCCAGTCGTCAGACAGGGACCACCGGGGAGCTGTTTTTT. It yields the protein CASRQTGTTGELFF.

This chain connects TRBV5-1 to TRBJ2-5, with 12 bases aligning to TRBD2. The CDR3 runs 16 residues. Germline V lookup: CDR1 SGHRS, CDR2 YFSETQ. The J segment lost 4 bases and the V segment lost 4 bases, leaving 8 bases of the junction unmatched. CDR3 bases: TGCGCCAGCAGCGTTGGGACTAGCGGGTTAGGAGAGACCCAGTACTTC. The encoded protein is CASSVGTSGLGETQYF.

The gene calls are TRBV6-6 and TRBJ2-3; D is possibly TRBD2 (5 bases). The CDR3 is made up of 17 amino acids. The V end lost 5 bases, the J end lost 0 bases, and 18 bases lay between the germline ends. The germline V gene has CDR1 MNHNY and CDR2 SVGAGI (reference sequence). The CDR3 protein is CASSLFRAGTSTDTQYF. DNA for the CDR3: TGTGCCAGCAGTCTATTTAGGGCGGGTACTAGCACAGATACGCAGTATTTT.

The chain has TRBV24-1 and TRBJ2-1; tentative D call: TRBD2 (5 bases). The germline gives CDR1 KGHDR, CDR2 SFDVKD. V was trimmed by 5 bases and J by 8 bases, leaving 9 bases between them. The CDR3 has 12 residues. In DNA, the CDR3 is TGTGCCACCAGTGGTTCGGGGTATGAGCAGTTCTTC. It encodes CATSGSGYEQFF.

The chain uses TRBV4-1 and TRBJ2-4; D unclear. Trimming removed 6 bases at V and 0 bases at J, with 12 bases between. There are 15 residues in the CDR3. Per germline, CDR1 MGHRA and CDR2 YSYEKL. The CDR3 sequence: CASRRNLVAKNIQYF. The CDR3 DNA follows: TGCGCCAGCAGACGTAATCTAGTAGCCAAAAACATTCAGTACTTC.

Only one count was recorded for this clone. The gene calls are TRBV2 and TRBJ1-2; D remains ambiguous. This CDR3 is 16 amino acids long. The V gene lost 2 bases and the J gene lost 2 bases, with 15 bases spanning the gap. Looked up from germline, CDR1 is SNHLY and CDR2 is FYNNEI. For the CDR3, the DNA is TGTGCCAGCAGTGAAATTTTTGGACGGCGAAACTATGGCTACACCTTC. This translates into CASSEIFGRRNYGYTF.

The chain recombines TRBV4-2 with TRBJ2-1; TRBD2 matches at 10 bases. CDR1 LGHNA and CDR2 YNFKEQ come from the germline V gene. Trimming cost V 1 base and J 0 bases; bases outside gene matches: 12. There are 20 residues in the CDR3. The CDR3 nucleotides are TGTGCCAGCAGCCAAGCTGCTCTACCTAGCGGGGGTGACTCCTACAATGAGCAGTTCTTC. This encodes CASSQAALPSGGDSYNEQFF.

V gene TRBV9 combines with J gene TRBJ2-1; no clear D gene. This CDR3 has 12 amino acids. Trimming left V 4 bases short and J 5 bases short, with 7 bases between. Germline V gene sequence: CDR1 SGDLS, CDR2 YYNGEE. In DNA form, the CDR3 reads TGTGCCAGCAGCATGTCAAACAATGAGCAGTTCTTC. Its protein is CASSMSNNEQFF.

This sequence joins TRBV5-4 and TRBJ2-3, with D perhaps matching TRBD2 (7 bases). V was clipped by 4 bases and J by 6 bases, with 21 bases between them. Germline loops: CDR1 SGHNT, CDR2 YYREEE (reference sequence). This CDR3 has 16 residues. The CDR3 DNA is TGTGCCAGCAGCATGGCGAGGGGGGGGGCCCTGGATACGCAGTATTTT. This codes for CASSMARGGALDTQYF.

The chain recombines TRBV29-1 with TRBJ2-4; 8 bases align to TRBD1. The V gene's germline CDR1 is SQVTM and CDR2 ANQGSEA. CDR3 length equals 13 residues. The ends lost 7 bases at V and 3 bases at J; junction bases unmatched: 5. In nucleotides, the CDR3 is TGCAGCGGACAGGGGACAGACAAAAACATTCAGTACTTC. Its protein is CSGQGTDKNIQYF.

This clone has more than one count but fewer than ten. V and J are TRBV28 and TRBJ2-6; D gene ambiguous. This CDR3 has 15 residues. The germline CDR1 and CDR2 sequences are MDHEN and SYDVKM. V was clipped by 2 bases and J by 0 bases, with 5 bases between them. CDR3 coding DNA: TGTGCCAGCAGTTTAATCACCTCTGGGGCCAACGTCCTGACTTTC. Protein product: CASSLITSGANVLTF.

V usage is TRBV10-3 and J usage is TRBJ2-1; 13 bases agree with TRBD2. Germline CDR1 reads ENHRY; CDR2 reads SYGVKD. This CDR3 contains 21 residues. The ends lost 5 bases at V and 0 bases at J; junction bases unmatched: 16. Here the CDR3 reads CAISSRGGLAGDPNSYNEQFF. The CDR3 DNA sequence: TGTGCCATCAGTAGCAGGGGTGGACTAGCGGGAGACCCCAACTCCTACAATGAGCAGTTCTTC.

With regard to this clone: Other DNA sequences in the sample encode the same CDR3. This chain uses TRBV7-3 with TRBJ2-3, with D unclear. V lost 2 bases and J 4 bases, leaving 4 bases between the germline ends. Germline loops: CDR1 SGHTA, CDR2 FQGTGA. This CDR3 region has 12 residues. The CDR3 sequence: CASSLSSDTQYF. In DNA, the CDR3 is TGTGCCAGCAGCTTATCGTCAGATACGCAGTATTTT.